The clone carrying this TCR beta chain was seen at least ten times. CDR3 regions of TCR beta were amplified from RNA transcripts. RT-PCR was first run with HTBI primers, then multiplex PCR in a second round. TCRdb fed the multiplex PCR reads into MiXCR, producing one record per CDR3 protein. The sample lists some 400,000 distinct CDR3 sequences; 18% were seen once. This entry comes from a study of Graves' ophthalmopathy and Graves' hyperthyroidism. Sequences were obtained from peripheral blood. The source of this sequence is a woman aged 18-35 years with Graves' ophthalmopathy.

The CDR3 protein is CASSLEGTWEPEAFF. Here the CDR3 DNA reads TGTGCCAGCAGCTTGGAGGGGACATGGGAGCCTGAAGCTTTCTTT. The chain couples TRBV5-6 to TRBJ1-1; the D gene is possibly TRBD1 (6 bases). Per germline, CDR1 SGHDT and CDR2 YYEEEE. The CDR3 is 15 amino acids. V was pared by 0 bases and J by 6 bases, with 15 bases between.